This TCR beta chain was observed in a study of response to subunit inactivated influenza vaccine. Study observations and caveats: After each seasonal influenza vaccination, few new T cells are recruited, the authors suggested.

TCRdb analysed the RT-PCR reads with MiXCR anew, one entry per CDR3 protein. The sample carries 250,000 to 350,000 distinct CDR3 sequences, about 20% recorded once. As to this clonotype: Antigen specificity is unknown.

The CDR3 runs 16 residues. Deletions cut 0 bases from V and 0 bases from J, with 11 bases between. Germline V lookup: CDR1 SGHRS, CDR2 YFSETQ. This TCR was sampled from a man aged 45-69 years who received an inactivated influenza vaccine. The material was PBMCs from blood, obtained 21 months after vaccination. J is TRBJ2-3 and V is TRBV5-1; possible D gene TRBD2, 6 bases. The CDR3: CASSLAWGGSTDTQYF. The CDR3 DNA is TGCGCCAGCAGCTTGGCCTGGGGAGGTAGCACAGATACGCAGTATTTT.